The clone carrying this T cell receptor (beta chain) was detected only a few times. Its matching antigen is unknown. Treatment specified: oral pan-JAK inhibitor, 5-10 mg twice daily. This specimen comes from a study of CD8+ T cells in alopecia areata. On the study more broadly: Administration of oral tofacitinib to treated patients was at 5 to 10 mg twice daily. Study-level points and caveats: Numerous expanded lesional clones remained in scalp and blood during tofacitinib. It was lesional scalp, especially alopecia totalis/universalis, that showed higher clonality than normal scalp.

TCR sequencing used cDNA made by reverse transcription of extracted RNA. The table came from immunoSEQ multiplex PCR; TCRdb's copy has only in-frame clones and leaves some out. The data show about 190,000 clones, 55% to 70% seen once. Trimming pared 0 bases from V and 4 bases from J, leaving 9 bases between. CDR1 and CDR2 from the germline V gene are GTSNPN and SVGIG (reference sequence). CDR3 length: 13 amino acids. The clonotype was recovered from a human donor with alopecia areata. The V and J genes are TRBV30 and TRBJ1-2, with D possibly TRBD1 on 6 matching bases. The sequencing here drew on CD4+ T cells sorted from blood, taken at week 4, from a patient treated with tofacitinib. This CDR3 reads CAWSVTGIYGYTF. The CDR3 DNA is TGTGCCTGGAGTGTAACAGGGATCTATGGCTACACCTTC. Drawing the rest from reference TRBV30 and TRBJ1-2, the complete variable domain is SQTIHQWPATLVQPVGSPLSLECTVEGTSNPNLYWYRQAAGRGLQLLFYSVGIGQISSEVPQNLSASRPQDRQFILSSKKLLLSDSGFYLCAWSVTGIYGYTFGSGTRLTVV.